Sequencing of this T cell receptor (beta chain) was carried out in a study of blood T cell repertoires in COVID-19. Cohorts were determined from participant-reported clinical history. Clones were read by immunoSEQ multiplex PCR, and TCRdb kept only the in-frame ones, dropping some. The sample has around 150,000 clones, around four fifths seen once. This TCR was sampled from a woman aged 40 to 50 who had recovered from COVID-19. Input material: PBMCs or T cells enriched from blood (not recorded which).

CDR3 in DNA: TGTGCCAGCTCGCCCCTGGGAGGGCCGACTAATGAAAAACTGTTTTTT. It encodes CASSPLGGPTNEKLFF. V gene TRBV18 combines with J gene TRBJ1-4; no clear D. V shed 6 bases and J shed 2 bases, with 16 bases lying between them. The CDR3 loop spans 16 amino acids. The V gene's germline CDR1 is KGHSH and CDR2 LQKENI.